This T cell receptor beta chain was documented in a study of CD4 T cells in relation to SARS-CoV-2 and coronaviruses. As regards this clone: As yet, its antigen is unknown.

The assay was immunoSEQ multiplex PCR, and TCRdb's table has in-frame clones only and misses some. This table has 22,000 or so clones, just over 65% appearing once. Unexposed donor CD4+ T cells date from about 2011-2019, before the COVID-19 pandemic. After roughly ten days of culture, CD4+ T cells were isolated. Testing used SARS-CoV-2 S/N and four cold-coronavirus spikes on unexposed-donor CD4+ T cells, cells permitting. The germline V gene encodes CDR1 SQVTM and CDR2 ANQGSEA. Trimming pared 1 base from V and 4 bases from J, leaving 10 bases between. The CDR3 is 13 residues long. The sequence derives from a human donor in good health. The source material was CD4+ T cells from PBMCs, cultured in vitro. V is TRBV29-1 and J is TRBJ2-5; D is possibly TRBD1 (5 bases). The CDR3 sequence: CSVEGGAGETQYF. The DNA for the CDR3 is TGCAGCGTTGAAGGTGGGGCCGGAGAGACCCAGTACTTC.